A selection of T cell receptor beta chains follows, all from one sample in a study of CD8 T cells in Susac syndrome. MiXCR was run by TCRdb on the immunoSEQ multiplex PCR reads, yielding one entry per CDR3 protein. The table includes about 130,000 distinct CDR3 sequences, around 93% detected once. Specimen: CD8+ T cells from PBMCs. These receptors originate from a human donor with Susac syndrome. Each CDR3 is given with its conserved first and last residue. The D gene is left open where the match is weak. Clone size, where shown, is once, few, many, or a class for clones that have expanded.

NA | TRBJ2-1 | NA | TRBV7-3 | TGTGCCAGCAGCTTAACCTCCAATGAGCAGTTCTTC | CASSLTSNEQFF
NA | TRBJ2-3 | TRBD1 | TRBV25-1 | TGTGCCAGCAAGGGGGACAGACCGACTAGCACAGATACGCAGTATTTT | CASKGDRPTSTDTQYF
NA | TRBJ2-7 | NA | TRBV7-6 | TGTGCCAGCAGCTTAGGTGTTAGCGCGACCTACGAGCAGTACTTC | CASSLGVSATYEQYF
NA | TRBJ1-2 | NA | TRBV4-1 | TGCGCCAGCAGCCCTGGTTACCGGAGTGGCTACACCTTC | CASSPGYRSGYTF
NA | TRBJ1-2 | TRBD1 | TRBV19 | TGTGCCAGTAGTAAGATACCGGGACAGGGGAGCAGCTATGGCTACACCTTC | CASSKIPGQGSSYGYTF
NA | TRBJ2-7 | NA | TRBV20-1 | TGCAGTGCAACCGGGACACAGTTGACGGACCTAGCCTACGAGCAGTACTTC | CSATGTQLTDLAYEQYF
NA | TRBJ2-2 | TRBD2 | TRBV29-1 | TGCAGCGTGGATAGCGGGAGTAACACCGGGGAGCTGTTTTTT | CSVDSGSNTGELFF
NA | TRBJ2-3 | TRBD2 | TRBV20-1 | TGCAGTGCGACCAAACCGGGAGGGCTGATTGGAGATACGCAGTATTTT | CSATKPGGLIGDTQYF
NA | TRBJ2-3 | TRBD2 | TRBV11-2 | TGTGCCAGCAGCACTTTAGCGGGGCACACAGATACGCAGTATTTT | CASSTLAGHTDTQYF
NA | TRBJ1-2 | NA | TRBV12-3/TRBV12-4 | TGTGCCAGCAGTGGGGGACCAGTGGGCTACACCTTC | CASSGGPVGYTF
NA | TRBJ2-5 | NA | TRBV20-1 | TGCAGTGCTAGCTCGCTAGACAAAGAGACCCAGTACTTC | CSASSLDKETQYF
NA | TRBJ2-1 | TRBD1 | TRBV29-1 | TGCAGCACCGGGGACAGGGGACAACCTTACAATGAGCAGTTCTTC | CSTGDRGQPYNEQFF
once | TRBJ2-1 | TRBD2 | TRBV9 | TGTGCCAGCAGCGTAAACAGGATTAGCGGGAGGGGCTCCTACAATGAGCAGTTCTTC | CASSVNRISGRGSYNEQFF